The following is a T cell receptor beta chain sequence with its context. What it binds is not known. Trimming shortened V by 1 base and J by 7 bases, and 14 bases separated the two germline ends. CDR3 length equals 15 residues. Germline V lookup: CDR1 SGHTA, CDR2 FQGNSA. The data were taken from a study of T cell responses to AZD1222 COVID-19 vaccine. Study-wide findings and caveats: CD4 TCRs covered the whole spike, strongest at regions 160-218 and 743-854. Repertoires were obtained only post-peak T cell response. Compared with day 0, the breadth and depth of the Spike-specific TCR repertoire rose significantly after two doses of AZD1222. Nearly half of spike-specific TCRs reportedly go after variant regions that carry no mutations.

Clones were read by immunoSEQ multiplex PCR, and TCRdb kept only the in-frame ones, dropping some. The sample contains 90,000 to 130,000 clones, 92% of which appear only once. This chain joins TRBV7-2 and TRBJ2-1; perhaps TRBD2 as D (7 bases). Sequenced material: peripheral blood, taken 28 days after the second AZD1222 dose. The sequence was obtained from an adult who received the AZD1222 COVID-19 vaccine. Here the CDR3 reads CASSLEGGPWNEQFF. CDR3 coding DNA: TGTGCCAGCAGCTTAGAGGGGGGGCCTTGGAATGAGCAGTTCTTC.